The clone carrying this T cell receptor beta chain was counted a few times. CDR1 and CDR2 from the germline V gene are SGHVS and FNYEAQ. The V and J ends lost 1 base and 5 bases respectively, with 15 bases between them. The CDR3 runs 15 residues. The data are from a study of metastatic and nonmetastatic thyroid tumors. Study in general: Repertoires of blood and of tissue (tumor or nodule) from malignant and benign thyroid patients were compared.

As originally analysed: In papillary thyroid cancer, a distant-metastasis classifier was built using CDR3 differences across clinicopathological groups. Through MiXCR, TCRdb re-clonotyped the PCR reads. For this entry, the V and J calls and clone size follow TCRdb and not the study's own pipeline. Of roughly 29,000 clones listed, around 20% are singletons. Among the patients, none had received any treatment before thyroid surgery. The chain joins TRBV7-6 to TRBJ2-7; D is perhaps TRBD1 (5 bases). The clonotype comes from a female donor with papillary thyroid cancer or a benign thyroid nodule (not recorded which). Some clones in this sample may be carry-over from other donors' samples. Sequenced sample: blood. The CDR3 region has the DNA TGTGCCAGCAGCTTAGGCCAGGGAATGATCCACGAGCAGTACTTC. The encoded protein is CASSLGQGMIHEQYF.